The source of this T cell receptor beta chain is a study of shared clonotypes between healthy human individuals. In the original analysis: ImmunoSEQ junction-only sequences lacked quality scores, so their filtering differed. Assay used: immunoSEQ multiplex PCR; TCRdb lists only in-frame clones, some missing. The V and J calls and the clone size are those of that table, but D and trimming were determined from the DNA. The table has 2 million or so clones, about 95% seen once; the top ten hold about 1.1%. Worth noting for this clone: Antigen unknown.

CD45RO-negative cells were positively selected for CCR7, leaving out terminally differentiated effector memory CD45RA+ cells. All donors were Caucasian adults living in Nashville, Tennessee. General study points: An anticipated effect of sequencing depth on clonotype sharing among donors was recognized. Estimated richness values were generally larger in naive subsets than in memory subsets.

Sample: naive CD8+ T cells sorted from blood. This clonotype was sampled from a young man in good health.

CDR3 coding DNA: TGTGCCAGCGAGTCAGGGGGCCTTTCCACTGAAGCTTTCTTT. Protein: CASESGGLSTEAFF. The J gene is TRBJ1-1, the V gene TRBV6-6, with 8 bases fitting TRBD1. This CDR3 region has 14 residues. CDR1 is MNHNY, CDR2 SVGAGI, per germline (reference sequence). The J segment lost 4 bases and the V segment lost 8 bases, leaving 9 bases of the junction unmatched.